This T cell receptor (beta chain) was found in a study of shared clonotypes between healthy human individuals. As defined, naive CD8 cells were CD45RO-negative and positively selected for CCR7, with terminally differentiated effector memory CD45RA+ cells excluded. There were no recent acute infections or vaccinations among the donors, who were healthy HIV-negative adults. General study results and limits: In having few donors, the study represented limited genetic and exposure-history diversity. Researchers found naive subsets generally carried larger estimated richness than memory subsets. For naive CD4 cells, 4% to 5% of clonotypes were shared across a handful of donors.

V dropped 0 bases and J dropped 7; count of bases not matched to a gene: 6. Germline loops: CDR1 SGDLS, CDR2 YYNGEE. This CDR3 region has 15 residues. Produced via immunoSEQ multiplex PCR; TCRdb's table is partial and in-frame only. The table lists around 2.1 million clones, 90% to 95% of them singletons. This clone appeared once. No antigen is known for it. V and J are TRBV9 and TRBJ1-2; 10 bases fit TRBD1. Sequenced input: naive CD8+ T cells from PBMCs. This clonotype was obtained from a young man in good health. Some clones in this sample may be carry-over from other donors' samples. The CDR3 DNA is TGTGCCAGCAGCGTAGGAGGGACAGGGGCAGGTGGCTACACCTTC. This translates into CASSVGGTGAGGYTF.